A single sample is the source of the 15 T cell receptor delta chains below, sequenced in a study of gamma-delta T cells after stem cell transplantation. TCRdb fed the RT-PCR reads into CATT to redo clone calling. The sample lists roughly 1,400 delta-chain clones, approximately 23% seen once, with roughly a third in the top ten. The material sequenced was gamma-delta T cells. The receptors shown here come from a human donor. It is not recorded whose cells these are; they may come from a transplant donor.

This clone was seen a handful of times. The rearrangement joins TRDV2 to TRDJ1; 10 nucleotides line up with TRDD3. The CDR3 is 19 amino acids. With 4 bases clipped from V and 0 bases from J, the junction kept 16 bases outside the gene matches. In germline, CDR1 is GEAIGNYY, CDR2 EKD. CDR3 in DNA: TGTGCCTGTGAGAACCTCCAGGGGGATACGCGGGAGAACACCGATAAACTCATCTTT. Protein product: CACENLQGDTRENTDKLIF.

The chain combines TRDV3 with TRDJ1; 11 bases match TRDD3. J lost 4 bases, V lost 2 bases, and 15 bases had no gene match. The CDR3 totals 17 residues. In germline, CDR1 is TVYSNPD, CDR2 GDNSRS (reference sequence). CDR3: CAFSVLPSGGYGDKLIF. The CDR3 DNA is TGTGCCTTTTCGGTCCTTCCGAGTGGGGGATACGGCGATAAACTCATCTTT.

With respect to this clone: Being one base from a much bigger clone, this may be a read error. Other DNA sequences in this specimen translate into the identical CDR3. The gene calls are TRDV2 and TRDJ1, with D maybe TRDD3 (6 bases). There are 16 residues in the CDR3. Trimming left V 3 bases short and J 1 base short, with 17 bases between. In germline, CDR1 is GEAIGNYY, CDR2 EKD. The CDR3 bases are TGTGCCTGTGACCGTTTGGGGGTTGGCCGCACCGATAAACTCATCTTT. It specifies CACDRLGVGRTDKLIF.

Sample share makes this clone medium-sized (0.01 to 0.1%). The chain couples TRDV2 to TRDJ1; TRDD3 is a possible D gene (5 bases). Trimming cost V 2 bases and J 0 bases, with 12 bases left between them. The CDR3 totals 15 residues. CDR1 is GEAIGNYY and CDR2 is EKD in the germline V gene. CDR3: CACDILGSYTDKLIF. DNA of the CDR3: TGTGCCTGTGACATCTTGGGGTCGTACACCGATAAACTCATCTTT.

This clone was found once. The translation of this DNA and the TCRdb protein of a much larger clone differ at residue 4, probably owing to a read error; the protein shown here is translated from the DNA. This chain joins TRDV2 and TRDJ1; 7 nucleotides align to TRDD3. The germline V gene encodes CDR1 GEAIGNYY and CDR2 EKD. The CDR3 covers 16 residues. The CDR3 reads CACGTVEWGDPDKLIF. For the CDR3, the DNA is TGTGCCTGTGGCACCGTAGAGTGGGGGGATCCCGATAAACTCATCTTT.

Worth noting for this clone: A far bigger clonotype differs at one base, so this is likely a read error. Additional DNA sequences in this sample encode the identical CDR3. V usage is TRDV2 and J usage is TRDJ1, with 8 bases aligning to TRDD3. CDR1 GEAIGNYY and CDR2 EKD come from the germline V gene. The CDR3 sequence is 14 residues long. The CDR3 region has the DNA TGCGCCTGTGACACCGTGCTGGGGGACCCTAAACTCATCTTT. Translation gives CACDTVLGDPKLIF.

Worth noting for this clone: A read error may be the cause here, since a much bigger clone is one base away. V and J are TRDV2 and TRDJ1, with D uncertain. The CDR3 length is 15 residues. Germline V gives CDR1 GEAIGNYY, CDR2 EKD. V lost 0 bases and J lost 3, with 13 bases in between. The CDR3 sequence is CACDTFPHAADKLIF. The DNA of the CDR3 is TGTGCCTGTGACACCTTTCCACATGCGGCCGATAAACTCATCTTT.

By proportion, this clone is medium-sized. The chain links TRDV1 to TRDJ1; D is perhaps TRDD3 (6 bases). Germline loops: CDR1 TSWWSYY, CDR2 QGS. CDR3 size: 18 residues. V lost 0 bases to trimming and J lost 0 bases, with 17 bases between them. The CDR3 loop reads CALGELKGDGPYTDKLIF. In nucleotides, the CDR3 is TGTGCTCTTGGGGAACTGAAAGGGGATGGCCCGTACACCGATAAACTCATCTTT.

A remark on this clone: A read error is possible here, since a much larger clone lies one base away. The sample contains more than one DNA sequence encoding this CDR3. V is TRDV2 and J is TRDJ1, with D perhaps TRDD3 (5 bases). The CDR3 totals 15 residues. Germline values: CDR1 GEAIGNYY, CDR2 EKD. The CDR3 bases are TGTGCCTGTGACACGGTGGATCGTGGGGTAGGTAAACTTATCTTT. It is translated as CACDTVDRGVGKLIF.

This clone was observed a handful of times. A far larger clone is off by one base, so a read error is likely. This chain uses TRDV2 with TRDJ1; the match to TRDD3 covers 7 bases. The CDR3 is 20 residues long. The germline V gene has CDR1 GEAIGNYY and CDR2 EKD. The trim removed 0 bases at V and 1 base at J, leaving 19 bases unmatched. The CDR3 region has the DNA TGTGCCTGTGACACCGTGGGGCAGGGTACTGGGGATGCGTGCACCGATAAACTCATCTTT. Translated: CACDTVGQGTGDACTDKLIF.

By share, this clone ranks as medium-sized. This rearrangement joins TRDV2 to TRDJ1; D is perhaps TRDD3 (6 bases). The V and J ends lost 0 bases and 0 bases respectively, with 16 bases between them. The CDR3 length is 17 residues. The germline CDR1 and CDR2 sequences are GEAIGNYY and EKD. The CDR3 protein is CACDTLGGDPYTDKLIF. The CDR3 bases are TGTGCCTGTGACACCCTAGGGGGGGACCCGTACACCGATAAACTCATCTTT.

In its sample, this clone ranks as medium-sized. The chain couples TRDV2 to TRDJ1, with TRDD3 matching over 8 bases. V lost 0 bases, J lost 0 bases, and 29 bases stayed unmatched. Germline V gene lookup returns CDR1 GEAIGNYY and CDR2 EKD. CDR3 length: 24 amino acids. CDR3 sequence reads: CACDTVSPLRTGGPRASHTDKLIF. Here the CDR3 DNA reads TGTGCCTGTGACACCGTATCCCCACTTCGTACTGGGGGCCCGCGTGCGTCCCACACCGATAAACTCATCTTT.

In the case of this clone: A far larger clone is only one base removed, so a read error is likely. The V call is TRDV2, the J call TRDJ1, with 10 positions matching TRDD3. This CDR3 is 19 amino acids long. CDR1 and CDR2 (germline): GEAIGNYY, EKD. The CDR3 loop reads CARDTITGGLGDETDKLIF. CDR3 nucleotides: TGTGCCCGTGACACCATAACCGGAGGACTGGGGGATGAAACCGATAAACTCATCTTT.

In regard to this clone: A far larger clone is just one base off, so this is likely a read error. Other DNA sequences in the same sample also yield this CDR3. The chain couples TRDV1 to TRDJ1; a weak D match, TRDD3 (5 bases). The CDR3 totals 14 residues. V lost 6 bases and J 11 bases, leaving 22 bases between the germline ends. CDR1 TSWWSYY and CDR2 QGS come from the germline V gene. CDR3 sequence (DNA): TGTGCTCTTGGACGAGGGATCCCTCACCTTAAGCTCATCTTT. Its translation: CALGRGIPHLKLIF.

In its sample, this clone is medium-sized. V usage is TRDV2 and J usage is TRDJ2; 12 positions agree with TRDD3. V trimming: 3 bases; J trimming: 0 bases; junction bases outside the gene matches: 7. The CDR3 has 18 residues. Germline V lookup: CDR1 GEAIGNYY, CDR2 EKD. The CDR3 nucleotides read TGTGCCTGTGACCCACTGGGGGATACCCCAGCTTTGACAGCACAACTCTTCTTT. Its translation is CACDPLGDTPALTAQLFF.